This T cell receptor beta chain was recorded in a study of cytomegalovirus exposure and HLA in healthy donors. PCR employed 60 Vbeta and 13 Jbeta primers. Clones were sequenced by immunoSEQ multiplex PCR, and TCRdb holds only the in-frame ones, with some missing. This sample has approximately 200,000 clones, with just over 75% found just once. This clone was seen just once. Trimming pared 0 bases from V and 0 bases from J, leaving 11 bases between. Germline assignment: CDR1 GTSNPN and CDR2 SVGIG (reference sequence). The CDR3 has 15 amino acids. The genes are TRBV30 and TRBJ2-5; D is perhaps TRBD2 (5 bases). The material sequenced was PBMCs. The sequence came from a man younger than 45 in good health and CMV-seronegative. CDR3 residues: CAWSVPRVYQETQYF. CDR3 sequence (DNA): TGTGCCTGGAGTGTACCGAGGGTGTACCAAGAGACCCAGTACTTC.